This passage covers 32 T cell receptor beta chains from one sample sequenced in a study of T cells in Graves' hyperthyroidism and ophthalmopathy. Researchers took RNA transcripts and amplified the TCR beta CDR3 regions from them. First-round RT-PCR of the TCR CDR3 relied on the HTBI primer set. TCRdb reprocessed the multiplex PCR reads via MiXCR and lists one record per CDR3 protein. Of 300,000 to 450,000 distinct CDR3 sequences in the sample, under 15% were seen once. Specimen: blood. The receptors originated from a woman under 40 with Graves' hyperthyroidism.

The sample holds many counts of this clonotype. V is TRBV7-9 and J is TRBJ1-4; D gene unclear. The CDR3 extends over 16 amino acids. Germline V gene lookup returns CDR1 SEHNR and CDR2 FQNEAQ (reference sequence). Trimming left V 1 base short and J 0 bases short, with 9 bases between. Here the CDR3 DNA reads TGTGCCAGCAGCTTAGGCGACCGTGCAACTAATGAAAAACTGTTTTTT. This sequence encodes CASSLGDRATNEKLFF.

At least ten counts were recorded for this clonotype. The chain joins TRBV28 to TRBJ2-5; 8 bases agree with TRBD2. The CDR3 sequence is 14 residues long. Germline V gives CDR1 MDHEN, CDR2 SYDVKM. V trimming: 8 bases; J trimming: 5 bases; junction bases outside the gene matches: 10. Here the CDR3 DNA reads TGTGCCAGCGCAAGCGGGAGAAAGCGGGAGACCCAGTACTTC. This sequence encodes CASASGRKRETQYF.

This rearrangement joins TRBV7-9 to TRBJ1-1; the D is unclear. The CDR3 has 13 residues. V was cut by 5 bases and J by 8 bases, with 15 bases left in between. The germline V gene encodes CDR1 SEHNR and CDR2 FQNEAQ (reference sequence). CDR3 DNA sequence: TGTGCCAGCAGCCGCGGTCTGGGCATAGAAGCTTTCTTT. It encodes CASSRGLGIEAFF.

Of note for this clonotype: With a much larger clone just one base away, this may be a read error. CDR3 loop: CASSPRDIAYEQFF. Here the CDR3 DNA reads TGTGCCAGCAGTCCCCGGGACATCGCCTACGAGCAGTTCTTC. The chain carries TRBV6-1 and TRBJ2-7, with a weak D call TRBD1 (6 bases). The better agreement between TRBJ2-1 and the DNA end casts doubt on the J call. CDR1 MNHNS and CDR2 SASEGT come from the germline V gene. The CDR3 has 14 residues.

This clonotype was seen repeatedly, ten times or more. This chain links TRBV7-2 with TRBJ2-7; maybe TRBD2 (6 bases). From germline, CDR1 is SGHTA and CDR2 FQGNSA. V was trimmed by 5 bases and J by 3 bases, leaving 17 bases between them. This CDR3 has 15 amino acids. The CDR3 region is CASSDGTGVNYEQYF. The CDR3 nucleotides read TGTGCCAGCAGCGACGGAACGGGAGTGAACTACGAGCAGTACTTC.

V is TRBV20-1 and J is TRBJ2-1, with 10 bases identical to TRBD2. Trimming removed 4 bases from V and 10 bases from J; junction bases left unmatched: 16. The germline V gene has CDR1 DFQATT and CDR2 SNEGSKA (reference sequence). This CDR3 has 16 amino acids. CDR3 sequence: CSATNPTGLAEGEQFF. As DNA, the CDR3 is TGCAGTGCTACTAATCCAACCGGACTAGCGGAGGGAGAGCAGTTCTTC.

This clonotype was observed a handful of times. The chain joins TRBV27 to TRBJ2-7; 9 positions agree with TRBD1. CDR1 MNHEY and CDR2 SMNVEV come from the germline V gene (reference sequence). The CDR3 runs to 15 residues. V lost 5 bases to trimming and J lost 3 bases; unmatched junction nucleotides: 8. Here the CDR3 reads CASSTGGTGYYEQYF. In nucleotides, the CDR3 is TGTGCCAGCAGTACAGGCGGGACAGGGTACTACGAGCAGTACTTC.

The chain joins TRBV7-6 to TRBJ2-2; TRBD2 agrees at 9 bases. The germline V gene encodes CDR1 SGHVS and CDR2 FNYEAQ. J gave up 2 bases and V 5 bases, and 12 bases lay outside the gene matches. The CDR3 length is 18 residues. CDR3 in DNA: TGTGCCAGCAGCCCCCGGGGGGCGGGAGGGCCCAACACCGGGGAGCTGTTTTTT. Translating it yields CASSPRGAGGPNTGELFF.

This clonotype was detected ten times or more. The V gene is TRBV4-1, the J gene TRBJ2-3; no clear D gene. CDR1 is MGHRA and CDR2 is YSYEKL in the germline V gene. This CDR3 spans 15 amino acids. V was cut by 0 bases and J by 2 bases, with 9 bases left in between. The CDR3: CASSQDGVSTDTQYF. The CDR3 coding sequence is TGCGCCAGCAGCCAAGATGGGGTCTCCACAGATACGCAGTATTTT.

Remarks on this clonotype: A much bigger clone sits one base away, suggesting this may be a read error. The CDR3 DNA is TGTGCCAGCAACTTAAGTGCTAGCTCAAGGGGAATCTACGAGCAGTACTTC. It translates to CASNLSASSRGIYEQYF. V and J are TRBV11-2 and TRBJ2-7; D could derive from TRBD1 or TRBD2 (5 bases each). The CDR3 sequence is 17 residues long. The germline gives CDR1 SGHAT, CDR2 FQNNGV.

This clonotype was picked up many times. V gene TRBV20-1 combines with J gene TRBJ2-7, with 8 bases aligning to TRBD2. V shed 0 bases and J 4 bases; nucleotides not matched to a gene: 5. The germline CDR1 and CDR2 sequences are DFQATT and SNEGSKA (reference sequence). This CDR3 has 14 amino acids. This CDR3 reads CSAREPGGTYEQYF. For the CDR3, the DNA is TGCAGTGCTAGAGAACCGGGAGGGACTTACGAGCAGTACTTC.

This clonotype appeared a few times. V and J are TRBV2 and TRBJ2-7; D remains unclear. CDR1 SNHLY and CDR2 FYNNEI come from the germline V gene. The CDR3 covers 12 residues. Trimming cost V 3 bases and J 0 bases, with 3 bases left between them. CDR3 residues: CASSDGSYEQYF. The CDR3 DNA is TGTGCCAGCAGTGACGGCTCCTACGAGCAGTACTTC. The full variable domain, rest sourced from reference TRBV2 and TRBJ2-7, is EPEVTQTPSHQVTQMGQEVILRCVPISNHLYFYWYRQILGQKVEFLVSFYNNEISEKSEIFDDQFSVERPDGSNFTLKIRSTKLEDSAMYFCASSDGSYEQYFGPGTRLTVT.

This clonotype was seen ten or more times. V and J are TRBV6-1 and TRBJ1-1; D may be TRBD1 (5 bases). The V gene's germline CDR1 is MNHNS and CDR2 SASEGT. The CDR3 has 14 amino acids. Trimming removed 6 bases at V and 3 bases at J, with 14 bases between. CDR3 DNA sequence: TGTGCCAGCAGGGGCGGCAGGGTGGACACTGAAGCTTTCTTT. Protein product: CASRGGRVDTEAFF.

The V gene is TRBV29-1, the J gene TRBJ2-5; 7 bases map to TRBD2. The CDR3 is 12 amino acids. Per germline, CDR1 SQVTM and CDR2 ANQGSEA. After removal of 7 bases from V and 4 bases from J, the junction contained 6 bases not matched to a gene. CDR3 in amino acids: CSGGASGETQYF. CDR3 DNA: TGCAGCGGCGGGGCTAGCGGAGAGACCCAGTACTTC.

This chain links TRBV20-1 with TRBJ2-1, with TRBD1 matching 7 bases. The CDR3 is 12 amino acids. Germline CDR1 DFQATT, CDR2 SNEGSKA (reference sequence). Trimming removed 2 bases from V and 10 bases from J; junction bases left unmatched: 5. CDR3 in amino acids: CSARLGQAEQFF. The DNA for the CDR3 is TGCAGTGCTAGACTCGGACAGGCGGAGCAGTTCTTC.

This clonotype was counted at least ten times. The J gene is TRBJ1-2, the V gene TRBV30; 7 bases are a match to TRBD1. The CDR3 contains 12 residues. The V gene's germline CDR1 is GTSNPN and CDR2 SVGIG (reference sequence). The V gene end was trimmed by 1 base and the J gene end by 5 bases; junction bases not matched to a gene: 1. CDR3 sequence (DNA): TGTGCCTGGAGTGGGGGACAGTATGGCTACACCTTC. This translates into CAWSGGQYGYTF.

V gene TRBV6-5 combines with J gene TRBJ2-7, with 12 nucleotides matching TRBD2. The CDR3 contains 16 residues. After removal of 3 bases from V and 4 bases from J, the junction contained 7 bases not matched to a gene. Per germline, CDR1 MNHEY and CDR2 SVGAGI. The CDR3 protein is CASSYRKTSGGYEQYF. The CDR3 nucleotides read TGTGCCAGCAGTTATCGGAAGACTAGCGGGGGATACGAGCAGTACTTC.

This clonotype was seen only a few times. V is TRBV5-1 and J is TRBJ2-1; TRBD2 matches at 8 bases. In germline, CDR1 is SGHRS, CDR2 YFSETQ. The CDR3 runs 15 residues. V gave up 0 bases and J gave up 7 bases; unmatched junction bases: 6. The CDR3 nucleotides are TGCGCCAGCAGCTTGGCCGGGGTAGCGGGAAATGAGCAGTTCTTC. Translation: CASSLAGVAGNEQFF.

This clonotype was observed at least ten times. The chain links TRBV2 to TRBJ2-7; D remains ambiguous. Trimming removed 4 bases at V and 2 bases at J, with 9 bases between. This CDR3 has 13 residues. Germline assignment: CDR1 SNHLY and CDR2 FYNNEI. The CDR3 coding sequence is TGTGCCAGCAGTGCCACCAGTACCTACGAGCAGTACTTC. It codes for CASSATSTYEQYF.

This clonotype was seen ten or more times. The chain joins TRBV27 to TRBJ1-5; D possibly corresponds to TRBD1 (6 bases). Germline assignment: CDR1 MNHEY and CDR2 SMNVEV (reference sequence). V lost 3 bases to trimming and J lost 3 bases, with 9 bases between them. CDR3 length: 14 amino acids. CDR3 nucleotides: TGTGCCAGCAGTTTGACAGGTTACAATCAGCCCCAGCATTTT. This codes for CASSLTGYNQPQHF.

This clonotype was detected a few times. The chain employs TRBV9 and TRBJ2-2; D perhaps matches TRBD1 (5 bases). Germline V lookup: CDR1 SGDLS, CDR2 YYNGEE. Trimming pared 0 bases from V and 3 bases from J, leaving 6 bases between. The CDR3 length is 14 residues. Here the CDR3 reads CASSVVGDTGELFF. The CDR3 DNA reads TGTGCCAGCAGCGTAGTAGGGGACACCGGGGAGCTGTTTTTT.

This clonotype turned up a few times. The V gene is TRBV9, the J gene TRBJ1-5; tentatively, D is TRBD1 (6 bases). Per germline, CDR1 SGDLS and CDR2 YYNGEE. This CDR3 is 15 amino acids long. Trimming stripped 0 bases from V and 8 bases from J, with 15 bases between. CDR3 DNA sequence: TGTGCCAGCAGCGTAGGGGGGGGCAGGGTTGAGCCCCAGCATTTT. Encoded protein: CASSVGGGRVEPQHF.

Only a few counts were recorded for this clonotype. The gene calls are TRBV27 and TRBJ2-1; D might be TRBD2 (6 bases). CDR3 length equals 14 residues. Trimming left V 4 bases short and J 4 bases short, with 11 bases between. Germline-derived CDR1 and CDR2 are MNHEY and SMNVEV (reference sequence). CDR3 bases: TGTGCCAGCAGTTCGTCGGGACTTTACAATGAGCAGTTCTTC. Protein: CASSSSGLYNEQFF.

The chain joins TRBV18 to TRBJ2-2; possibly TRBD1 for D (6 bases). V lost 3 bases and J lost 7, with 12 bases in between. Germline lookup yields CDR1 KGHSH and CDR2 LQKENI. CDR3 length equals 14 residues. The CDR3 nucleotides read TGTGCCAGCTCACCGGCAGGGGAAATCGGGGAGCTGTTTTTT. Its translation: CASSPAGEIGELFF.

Many counts were recorded for this clonotype. As DNA, the CDR3 is TGTGCCAGCAGTTTCGGACCCTACAATGAGCAGTTCTTC. It translates to CASSFGPYNEQFF. This chain connects TRBV28 to TRBJ2-1; D gene unclear. CDR3 length equals 13 residues. Trimming cost V 3 bases and J 2 bases, with 5 bases left between them. The germline V gene has CDR1 MDHEN and CDR2 SYDVKM.

This clonotype was seen repeatedly, ten times or more. V and J are TRBV5-1 and TRBJ2-3; a possible D gene is TRBD1 (6 bases). There are 14 residues in the CDR3. V lost 5 bases and J 2 bases, leaving 12 bases between the germline ends. Germline V gives CDR1 SGHRS, CDR2 YFSETQ. The CDR3 is CASRNDRYTDTQYF. The CDR3 coding sequence is TGCGCCAGCAGAAACGACAGGTACACAGATACGCAGTATTTT.

This clonotype was recorded at least ten times. This chain joins TRBV6-1 and TRBJ1-2; D uncertain. V lost 3 bases and J lost 4, with 12 bases in between. CDR1 is MNHNS and CDR2 is SASEGT in the germline V gene. The CDR3 sequence is 14 residues long. The chain's CDR3 is CASSEDLLPYGYTF. The CDR3 coding sequence is TGTGCCAGCAGTGAGGACCTCCTTCCCTATGGCTACACCTTC.

This clonotype was recorded at least ten times. The chain employs TRBV27 and TRBJ2-4; a possible D gene is TRBD2 (6 bases). CDR3 length: 18 amino acids. V lost 5 bases and J lost 3, with 23 bases in between. CDR1 is MNHEY, CDR2 SMNVEV, per germline (reference sequence). CDR3 region: CASSPGTVLSRGKNIQYF. For the CDR3, the DNA is TGTGCCAGCAGTCCCGGGACTGTATTGAGTAGAGGCAAAAACATTCAGTACTTC.

This clonotype was detected many times. The CDR3 DNA reads as TGTGCCAGCAGCGTAGGATGGGAGGGCGGAGAGACCCAGTACTTC. This translates into CASSVGWEGGETQYF. This chain uses TRBV9 with TRBJ2-5, with 7 bases aligning to TRBD2. V was pared by 0 bases and J by 4 bases, with 6 bases of the junction left unmatched. The V gene's germline CDR1 is SGDLS and CDR2 YYNGEE. There are 15 residues in the CDR3. Full variable domain (missing parts from reference TRBV9 and TRBJ2-5): DSGVTQTPKHLITATGQRVTLRCSPRSGDLSVYWYQQSLDQGLQFLIQYYNGEERAKGNILERFSAQQFPDLHSELNLSSLELGDSALYFCASSVGWEGGETQYFGPGTRLLVL.

The CDR3 protein is CAISESDHYGYTF. The CDR3 DNA follows: TGTGCCATCAGTGAGTCGGATCACTATGGCTACACCTTC. The chain combines TRBV10-3 with TRBJ1-2; no reliable D call. V shed 0 bases and J shed 3 bases, with 5 bases lying between them. Looked up from germline, CDR1 is ENHRY and CDR2 is SYGVKD. CDR3 length: 13 amino acids.

This clonotype was recorded many times. The V gene is TRBV2, the J gene TRBJ2-2; 13 nucleotides align to TRBD2. CDR1 is SNHLY and CDR2 is FYNNEI in the germline V gene. The CDR3 totals 17 residues. Losses at the gene ends were 9 bases for V and 1 base for J; bases not matched to a gene: 8. The CDR3 reads CARGAGTSGMNTGELFF. The DNA of the CDR3 is TGTGCCAGAGGGGCCGGGACTAGCGGGATGAACACCGGGGAGCTGTTTTTT.

This clonotype has at least ten counts. The V gene is TRBV3-1, the J gene TRBJ2-5; 7 nucleotides align to TRBD2. The V and J ends lost 5 bases and 3 bases, in that order; junction bases with no gene match: 6. CDR3 size: 14 residues. Germline V gene data show CDR1 as LGHDT and CDR2 as YNNKEL (reference sequence). The CDR3 is CASSSFGGKETQYF. The DNA of the CDR3 is TGTGCCAGCAGCTCTTTCGGGGGGAAAGAGACCCAGTACTTC.